This T cell receptor (beta chain) was identified during a study of T cells in Graves' hyperthyroidism and ophthalmopathy. Study-level results: Most thyroid clonotypes expanded above 0.001 appeared in blood too.

TCR beta CDR3 region amplification was performed from RNA transcripts. The HTBI primer set drove a first-round RT-PCR of the TCR CDR3. TCRdb fed the multiplex PCR reads into MiXCR, producing one record per CDR3 protein. The sample records 300,000 to 450,000 distinct CDR3 sequences, around 13% being singletons. The CDR3 runs to 18 residues. Per germline, CDR1 MNHEY and CDR2 SMNVEV (reference sequence). V gave up 8 bases and J gave up 0 bases; unmatched junction bases: 14. This clonotype was recorded many times. Its antigen is not known. The chain combines TRBV27 with TRBJ2-1; 9 bases are shared with TRBD1. Sequencing input: blood. The TCR comes from a young woman with Graves' hyperthyroidism. The CDR3 loop reads CASSGTGTLTSSYNEQFF. CDR3 bases: TGTGCCAGCTCCGGGACAGGGACTCTTACTAGCTCCTACAATGAGCAGTTCTTC.